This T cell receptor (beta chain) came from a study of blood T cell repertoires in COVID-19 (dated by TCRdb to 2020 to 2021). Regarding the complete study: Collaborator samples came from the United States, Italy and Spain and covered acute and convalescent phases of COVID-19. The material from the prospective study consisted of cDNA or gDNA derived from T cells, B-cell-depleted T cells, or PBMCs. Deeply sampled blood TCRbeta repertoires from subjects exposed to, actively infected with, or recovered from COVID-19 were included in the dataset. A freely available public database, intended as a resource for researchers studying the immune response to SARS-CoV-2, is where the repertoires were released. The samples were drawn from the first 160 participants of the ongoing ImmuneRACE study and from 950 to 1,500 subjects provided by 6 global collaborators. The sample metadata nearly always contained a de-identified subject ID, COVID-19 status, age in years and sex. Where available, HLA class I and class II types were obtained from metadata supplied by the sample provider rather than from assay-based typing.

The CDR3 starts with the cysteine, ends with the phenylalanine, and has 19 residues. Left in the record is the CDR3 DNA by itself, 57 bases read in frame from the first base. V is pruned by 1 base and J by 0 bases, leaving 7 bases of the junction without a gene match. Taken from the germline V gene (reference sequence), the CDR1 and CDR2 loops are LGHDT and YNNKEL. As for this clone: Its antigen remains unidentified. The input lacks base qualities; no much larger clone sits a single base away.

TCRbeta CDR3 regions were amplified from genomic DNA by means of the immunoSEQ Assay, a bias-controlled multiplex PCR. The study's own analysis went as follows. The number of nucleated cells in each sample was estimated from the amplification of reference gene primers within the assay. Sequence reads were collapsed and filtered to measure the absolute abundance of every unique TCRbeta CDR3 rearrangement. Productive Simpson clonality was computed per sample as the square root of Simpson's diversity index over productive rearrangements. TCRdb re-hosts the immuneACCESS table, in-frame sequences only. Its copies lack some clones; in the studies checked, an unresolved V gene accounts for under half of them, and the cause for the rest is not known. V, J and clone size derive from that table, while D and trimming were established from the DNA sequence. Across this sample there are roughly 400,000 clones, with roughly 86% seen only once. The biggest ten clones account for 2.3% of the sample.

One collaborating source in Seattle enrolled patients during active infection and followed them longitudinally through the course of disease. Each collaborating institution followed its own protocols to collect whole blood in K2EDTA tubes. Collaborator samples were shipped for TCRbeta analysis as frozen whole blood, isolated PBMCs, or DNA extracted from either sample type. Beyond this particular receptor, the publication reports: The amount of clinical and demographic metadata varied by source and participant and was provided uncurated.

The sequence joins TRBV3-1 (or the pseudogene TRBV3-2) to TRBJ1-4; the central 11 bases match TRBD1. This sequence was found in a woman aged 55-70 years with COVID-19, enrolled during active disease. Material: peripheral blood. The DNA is TGTGCCAGCAGCCAAGCACCAGGGGACAGGGGGGCAACTAATGAAAAACTGTTTTTT. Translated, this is CASSQAPGDRGATNEKLFF.